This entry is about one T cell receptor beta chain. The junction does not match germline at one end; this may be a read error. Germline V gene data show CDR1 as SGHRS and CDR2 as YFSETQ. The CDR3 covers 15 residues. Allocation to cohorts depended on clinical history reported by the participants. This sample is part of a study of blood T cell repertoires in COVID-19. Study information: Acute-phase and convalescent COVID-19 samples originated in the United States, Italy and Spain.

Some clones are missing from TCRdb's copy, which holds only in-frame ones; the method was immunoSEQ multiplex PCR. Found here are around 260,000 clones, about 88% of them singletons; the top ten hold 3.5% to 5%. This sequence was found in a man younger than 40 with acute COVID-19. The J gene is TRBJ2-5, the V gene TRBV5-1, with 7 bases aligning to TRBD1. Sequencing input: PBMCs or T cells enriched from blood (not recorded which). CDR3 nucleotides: TGTGCCAGCAGCCCGGAAGGGGGACAGCAAGAGACCCAGTACTTC. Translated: CASSPEGGQQETQYF.